The 21 T cell receptor beta chains given below trace back to one sample, sequenced in a study of blood T cell repertoires in COVID-19. Assay: immunoSEQ multiplex PCR; the TCRdb copy retains only in-frame clones and omits some. The sample holds 95,000 to 130,000 clones, approximately 90% seen once. Sequencing was carried out using peripheral blood. The receptors shown here come from a human donor with active COVID-19. The donor label of this sample is uncertain.

Regarding this clone: This specimen includes other DNA sequences encoding the same CDR3. The V and J genes are TRBV11-2 and TRBJ2-7; D is undetermined. There are 11 residues in the CDR3. V was shortened by 4 bases and J by 3 bases, with 4 bases between the two germline ends. The germline CDR1 and CDR2 sequences are SGHAT and FQNNGV. The CDR3 nucleotides are TGTGCCAGCAGCTCCAACTACGAGCAGTACTTC. This gives the protein CASSSNYEQYF.

This chain joins TRBV3-1 (or the pseudogene TRBV3-2) and TRBJ2-7; TRBD1 aligns across 7 bases. Germline values: CDR1 LGHDT, CDR2 YNNKEL (reference sequence). The V gene end was trimmed by 5 bases and the J gene end by 2 bases; junction bases not matched to a gene: 6. The CDR3 length is 14 residues. CDR3 sequence reads: CASSLRQGPYEQYF. The CDR3 nucleotides are TGTGCCAGCAGCTTGCGACAGGGCCCCTACGAGCAGTACTTC.

This chain uses TRBV5-1 with TRBJ2-5; 8 bases are shared with TRBD1. Unmatched junction bases numbered 10, after V lost 4 bases and J lost 5 bases. Germline V lookup: CDR1 SGHRS, CDR2 YFSETQ. This CDR3 region has 15 residues. The CDR3, as DNA: TGCGCCAGCAGCATCGGACAGGGTCCTAGGGAGACCCAGTACTTC. Translated, it gives CASSIGQGPRETQYF. Full variable domain (rest looked up from reference TRBV5-1 and TRBJ2-5): KAGVTQTPRYLIKTRGQQVTLSCSPISGHRSVSWYQQTPGQGLQFLFEYFSETQRNKGNFPGRFSGRQFSNSRSEMNVSTLELGDSALYLCASSIGQGPRETQYFGPGTRLLVL.

The V gene is TRBV4-2, the J gene TRBJ2-3, with D tentatively TRBD2 (6 bases). Trimming stripped 3 bases from V and 4 bases from J, with 14 bases between. Per the germline V gene, CDR1 is LGHNA and CDR2 is YNFKEQ. The CDR3 consists of 15 residues. CDR3 region: CASSQVEGFPDTQYF. The CDR3 region has the DNA TGTGCCAGCAGCCAGGTGGAGGGGTTCCCAGATACGCAGTATTTT.

The chain recombines TRBV6-2 or TRBV6-3 with TRBJ2-5; 10 nucleotides agree with TRBD2. Germline CDR1 and CDR2: MNHEY and SVGEGT. The CDR3 contains 17 residues. V gave up 0 bases and J gave up 2 bases; unmatched junction bases: 6. The CDR3 loop reads CASSYSILTSGQETQYF. The CDR3 region has the DNA TGTGCCAGCAGTTACTCGATTTTGACTAGCGGGCAAGAGACCCAGTACTTC.

Only one count was recorded for this clone. The chain is built from TRBV4-2 and TRBJ1-4; tentatively, D is TRBD1 (5 bases). The germline CDR1 and CDR2 sequences are LGHNA and YNFKEQ. This CDR3 region has 15 residues. V was cut by 0 bases and J by 6 bases, with 11 bases left in between. This CDR3 is CASSQELQAHEKLFF. The CDR3 DNA reads TGTGCCAGCAGCCAAGAATTACAGGCTCATGAAAAACTGTTTTTT.

This clone has more than one count but fewer than ten. CDR3 protein: CASSATSGGTDTQYF. In DNA, the CDR3 is TGTGCCAGCAGTGCCACTAGCGGGGGCACAGATACGCAGTATTTT. This chain uses TRBV6-4 with TRBJ2-3, with 10 bases that match TRBD2. Germline CDR1 reads MRHNA; CDR2 reads SNTAGT. The CDR3 spans 15 residues. Trimming took 4 bases from V and 1 from J; bases not matched to a gene: 2.

The chain employs TRBV7-2 and TRBJ2-1; 12 bases line up with TRBD2. Germline CDR1 is SGHTA and CDR2 is FQGNSA. This CDR3 spans 16 amino acids. The V and J ends lost 4 bases and 15 bases, in that order; junction bases with no gene match: 16. The CDR3 spells CASSSPVGLAGGPPFF. Written as DNA, the CDR3 is TGTGCCAGCAGCTCGCCTGTCGGGCTAGCGGGGGGGCCGCCGTTCTTC.

The CDR3, as DNA: TGTGCCACCACGACAGGGGGAGGTCAGCCCCAGCATTTT. It translates to CATTTGGGQPQHF. The genes are TRBV15 and TRBJ1-5, with 9 bases identical to TRBD1. Trimming cost V 7 bases and J 6 bases; bases outside gene matches: 4. CDR1 and CDR2 from the germline V gene are LNHNV and YYDKDF (reference sequence). This CDR3 region has 13 residues.

This clone was seen a handful of times. Within the sample, other DNA sequences also encode this same CDR3. This chain uses TRBV4-3 with TRBJ2-7; a possible D gene is TRBD2 (5 bases). Trimming took off 0 bases at V and 5 bases at J, with 8 bases between the two ends. CDR3 size: 13 residues. Germline values: CDR1 LGHNA, CDR2 YSLEER. The CDR3 reads CASSQDSGNEQYF. The DNA of the CDR3 is TGCGCCAGCAGCCAAGATTCGGGGAACGAGCAGTACTTC.

This chain joins TRBV7-9 and TRBJ2-5; D may be TRBD1 (6 bases). The CDR3 length is 15 residues. Germline CDR1 reads SEHNR; CDR2 reads FQNEAQ (reference sequence). V was pared by 5 bases and J by 2 bases, with 15 bases between. The CDR3 nucleotides read TGTGCCAGCAGCGCGCCCGGGACAACACAAGAGACCCAGTACTTC. This gives the protein CASSAPGTTQETQYF.

The chain uses TRBV28 and TRBJ1-2, with D perhaps TRBD1 (6 bases). Trimming took off 6 bases at V and 2 bases at J, with 16 bases between the two ends. Per the germline V gene, CDR1 is MDHEN and CDR2 is SYDVKM. This CDR3 is built from 15 residues. Here the CDR3 DNA reads TGTGCCAGCAGATTTCCGGGGGGCAGGAACTATGGCTACACCTTC. It yields the protein CASRFPGGRNYGYTF.

The chain combines TRBV4-2 with TRBJ1-2, with D possibly matching TRBD1 (6 bases). Per the germline V gene, CDR1 is LGHNA and CDR2 is YNFKEQ. The V end lost 1 base, the J end lost 7 bases, and 13 bases lay between the germline ends. The CDR3 runs 14 residues. The DNA for the CDR3 is TGTGCCAGCAGCCAAGTCGCGGACAGTCCTGGCTACACCTTC. The encoded protein is CASSQVADSPGYTF.

This sequence joins TRBV2 and TRBJ2-1; 12 nucleotides align to TRBD1. V lost 11 bases and J lost 9; bases outside the gene matches: 8. This CDR3 region has 13 residues. The germline CDR1 and CDR2 sequences are SNHLY and FYNNEI. The CDR3 protein is CAGQWDRGLEQFF. The DNA for the CDR3 is TGTGCCGGCCAGTGGGACAGGGGGCTTGAGCAGTTCTTC.

This rearrangement joins TRBV5-4 to TRBJ1-2, with 7 positions matching TRBD1. CDR3 length equals 13 residues. From germline, CDR1 is SGHNT and CDR2 YYREEE (reference sequence). The V gene end was trimmed by 1 base and the J gene end by 5 bases; junction bases not matched to a gene: 2. CDR3 coding DNA: TGTGCCAGCAGCTTGAGACAGGGTTATGGCTACACCTTC. Residues: CASSLRQGYGYTF.

The CDR3 coding sequence is TGTGCCACCAGTGACCCGGGACTGCCCATGAACACTGAAGCTTTCTTT. Protein product: CATSDPGLPMNTEAFF. The rearrangement links TRBV24-1 to TRBJ1-1; the D gene is possibly TRBD1 (5 bases). CDR3 length: 16 residues. Trimming left V 4 bases short and J 0 bases short, with 14 bases between. The germline V gene has CDR1 KGHDR and CDR2 SFDVKD.

The gene calls are TRBV4-1 and TRBJ2-7; no reliable D call. This CDR3 spans 14 amino acids. V was trimmed by 1 base and J by 0 bases, leaving 7 bases between them. Germline loops: CDR1 MGHRA, CDR2 YSYEKL. The CDR3 reads CASSQGWSSYEQYF. Here the CDR3 DNA reads TGCGCCAGCAGCCAAGGATGGAGCTCCTACGAGCAGTACTTC.

J is TRBJ2-7 and V is TRBV6-2 or TRBV6-3, with D unclear. The CDR3 runs to 12 residues. V shed 2 bases and J shed 3 bases, with 5 bases lying between them. Germline CDR1 is MNHEY and CDR2 is SVGEGT. As DNA, the CDR3 is TGTGCCAGCAGTTACCCCATCTACGAGCAGTACTTC. Protein: CASSYPIYEQYF.

J is TRBJ1-6 and V is TRBV5-6; 10 bases match TRBD1. In germline, CDR1 is SGHDT, CDR2 YYEEEE. The CDR3 is 14 residues long. V lost 1 base to trimming and J lost 14 bases; unmatched junction nucleotides: 6. The CDR3 DNA sequence: TGTGCCAGCAGCTTGAGGACAGGGGGTATCTCCCTCCACTTT. Translation gives CASSLRTGGISLHF.

This clone was seen a single time. The chain joins TRBV6-2 or TRBV6-3 to TRBJ1-1; D ambiguous. The CDR3 totals 14 residues. Trimming pared 2 bases from V and 11 bases from J, leaving 18 bases between. Germline V gives CDR1 MNHEY, CDR2 SVGEGT. CDR3 region: CASSYDLPGPRAFF. The CDR3 DNA is TGTGCCAGCAGTTACGATCTCCCAGGCCCCAGGGCTTTCTTT.

The rearrangement joins TRBV6-5 to TRBJ2-7, with 7 nucleotides matching TRBD1. The germline CDR1 and CDR2 sequences are MNHEY and SVGAGI. J lost 1 base, V lost 6 bases, and 6 bases had no gene match. The CDR3 has 14 residues. The CDR3 coding sequence is TGTGCCAGCAGGCCCGGACAGGCGTCCTACGAGCAGTACTTC. Translation gives CASRPGQASYEQYF.